Below, 15 T cell receptor beta chains from the same sample are listed, as sequenced in a study of T cell changes during pregnancy in multiple sclerosis. Clones were read by immunoSEQ multiplex PCR, and TCRdb kept only the in-frame ones, dropping some. Here the sample spans over 20,000 clones, 75% to 95% being singletons. The sequencing used CD4+ T cells from peripheral blood mononuclear cells, collected in the third trimester of pregnancy. The receptor set was obtained from a female donor in good health, enrolled as a control in a pregnancy study.

This chain joins TRBV2 and TRBJ2-7, with 13 bases identical to TRBD2. V shed 6 bases, J shed 4 bases, and the junction held 6 bases outside the gene matches. The CDR3 length is 15 residues. CDR1 is SNHLY and CDR2 is FYNNEI in the germline V gene. The CDR3 sequence is CASRARTSGSYEQYF. The CDR3 DNA is TGTGCCAGCAGAGCTAGGACTAGCGGGAGTTACGAGCAGTACTTC.

The chain uses TRBV5-5 and TRBJ2-5; D uncertain. Germline-derived CDR1 and CDR2 are SGHKS and YYEKEE (reference sequence). CDR3 length: 12 amino acids. The V gene lost 3 bases and the J gene lost 5 bases, with 8 bases spanning the gap. CDR3 sequence reads: CASSSIVETQYF. Written as DNA, the CDR3 is TGTGCCAGCAGCTCTATTGTGGAGACCCAGTACTTC.

The rearrangement uses TRBV28 and TRBJ2-4, with D possibly being TRBD1 (5 bases). This CDR3 region has 15 residues. CDR1 is MDHEN and CDR2 is SYDVKM in the germline V gene. The V end was cut by 4 bases, the J end by 0 bases, with 10 bases between. The CDR3 loop is CASSSTAEAKNIQYF. CDR3 DNA sequence: TGTGCCAGCAGTTCGACAGCAGAAGCCAAAAACATTCAGTACTTC.

This rearrangement joins TRBV6-5 to TRBJ1-2; 10 bases agree with TRBD1. The germline CDR1 and CDR2 sequences are MNHEY and SVGAGI. V gave up 5 bases and J gave up 5 bases; unmatched junction bases: 2. The CDR3 has 13 residues. The CDR3 here is CASSRGQGYGYTF. The CDR3, as DNA: TGTGCCAGCAGTCGGGGACAGGGGTATGGCTACACCTTC.

The J gene is TRBJ1-2, the V gene TRBV9; D is unresolved. The V gene's germline CDR1 is SGDLS and CDR2 YYNGEE. The CDR3 sequence is 15 residues long. V lost 0 bases and J lost 4, with 13 bases in between. The CDR3: CASSVGERQVYGYTF. DNA of the CDR3: TGTGCCAGCAGCGTAGGGGAGAGGCAGGTCTATGGCTACACCTTC.

V and J are TRBV6-1 and TRBJ2-7, with D possibly being TRBD2 (5 bases). The CDR3 runs to 15 residues. Germline loops: CDR1 MNHNS, CDR2 SASEGT. Trimming took off 7 bases at V and 6 bases at J, with 22 bases between the two ends. CDR3 coding DNA: TGTGCCAGCATCCCGGAAGCAGGAGCCCGGGGCGAGCAGTACTTC. It encodes CASIPEAGARGEQYF.

The chain combines TRBV7-9 with TRBJ2-1; TRBD2 agrees at 11 bases. J was trimmed by 2 bases and V by 7 bases; bases with no gene match: 10. The CDR3 is made up of 17 amino acids. Germline V lookup: CDR1 SEHNR, CDR2 FQNEAQ (reference sequence). In nucleotides, the CDR3 is TGTGCCAGCAACAAGAAGGGTAGCGGGAGGGCCTACAATGAGCAGTTCTTC. Encoded protein: CASNKKGSGRAYNEQFF.

V gene TRBV10-3 combines with J gene TRBJ2-5; possibly TRBD2 for D (5 bases). The CDR3 extends over 11 amino acids. The germline gives CDR1 ENHRY, CDR2 SYGVKD. The V gene lost 10 bases and the J gene lost 2 bases, with 8 bases spanning the gap. The CDR3 region is CASGGQETQYF. CDR3 nucleotide sequence: TGTGCCAGCGGAGGACAAGAGACCCAGTACTTC.

The rearrangement links TRBV5-1 to TRBJ2-1; 16 bases are shared with TRBD2. The CDR3 is 17 amino acids. Germline V lookup: CDR1 SGHRS, CDR2 YFSETQ. Unmatched junction bases numbered 6, after V lost 0 bases and J lost 9 bases. In DNA form, the CDR3 reads TGCGCCAGCAGCTTGGTAGGGACTAGCGGGAGGGCAGTTGAGCAGTTCTTC. Encoded protein: CASSLVGTSGRAVEQFF.

The rearrangement joins TRBV23-1 to TRBJ2-5, with a tentative D call TRBD1 (6 bases). TRBV23-1 is an open reading frame whose function is uncertain. Deletions cut 4 bases from V and 3 bases from J, with 15 bases between. The CDR3 sequence is 15 residues long. This CDR3 reads CASSPQTGDEETQYF. The CDR3 DNA sequence: TGCGCCAGCAGTCCCCAGACAGGAGACGAAGAGACCCAGTACTTC.

This chain joins TRBV6-8 and TRBJ1-5, with D tentatively TRBD1 (6 bases). Trimming took off 2 bases at V and 3 bases at J, with 29 bases between the two ends. Germline loops: CDR1 MNHGY, CDR2 SAAAGT. There are 21 residues in the CDR3. The CDR3 DNA reads TGTGCCAGCAGTTACGCACACCGCACCCACAGGGAGGGCACTTTCAATCAGCCCCAGCATTTT. Translation gives CASSYAHRTHREGTFNQPQHF.

This clone was observed a single time. The V gene is TRBV7-2, the J gene TRBJ2-3; D uncertain. The germline V gene encodes CDR1 SGHTA and CDR2 FQGNSA. The CDR3 loop spans 15 amino acids. V lost 5 bases and J lost 0, with 12 bases in between. The CDR3 sequence: CASSPPAASTDTQYF. In DNA, the CDR3 is TGTGCCAGCAGCCCGCCGGCGGCTAGCACAGATACGCAGTATTTT.

The rearrangement links TRBV6-6 to TRBJ1-4; a possible D gene is TRBD1 (6 bases). V was shortened by 5 bases and J by 7 bases, with 14 bases between the two germline ends. CDR1 MNHNY and CDR2 SVGAGI come from the germline V gene (reference sequence). The CDR3 loop spans 14 amino acids. The CDR3 bases are TGTGCCAGCAGTCCCTCGACAGGCTCTGAAAAACTGTTTTTT. Its protein product is CASSPSTGSEKLFF.

This chain connects TRBV19 to TRBJ1-2; D uncertain. Trimming pared 4 bases from V and 0 bases from J, leaving 18 bases between. Germline values: CDR1 LNHDA, CDR2 SQIVND (reference sequence). This CDR3 contains 17 residues. The chain's CDR3 is CASSTKTLEGANYGYTF. In nucleotides, the CDR3 is TGTGCCAGTAGTACGAAGACCCTCGAGGGAGCTAACTATGGCTACACCTTC.

The J gene is TRBJ2-7, the V gene TRBV4-2, with 8 bases aligning to TRBD1. CDR3 length: 15 amino acids. Trimming removed 3 bases from V and 5 bases from J; junction bases left unmatched: 9. The germline CDR1 and CDR2 sequences are LGHNA and YNFKEQ. The CDR3 is CASSQAAGTGNEQYF. The CDR3 DNA sequence: TGTGCCAGCAGCCAGGCCGCCGGGACAGGTAACGAGCAGTACTTC.